This TCR beta chain was profiled in a study of early T cells in non-severe SARS-CoV-2 infection (dated by TCRdb to 2020 to 2022). In terms of the full investigation: TCR sequencing used bulk RNA from unsorted whole blood, so alpha and beta chains could not be paired.

Overall study results and their limits: VDJdb matching was skewed toward anti-spike CD8 responses, so virus-specific expansions were likely underestimated and private and CD4 specificities were missed.

In this sample, this clonotype turned up a few times. What this receptor recognizes is not known. No much larger clonotype is one base removed from it; base qualities were not supplied. Preparation of the library involved 5' RACE. Instrument used: NextSeq 500. In the TCR library protocol, unique molecular identifiers were attached to individual cDNA molecules to correct for PCR bias and sequencing error. Sequencing covered both TCR alpha and beta chains, and within each sample the abundances of alpha and beta sequences were tightly co-correlated. Per the authors' processing: V gene, J gene and CDR3 annotation of TCR sequences was performed with Decombinator V4. TCRs were defined as expanded if a significant change between any two time points was detected under a Poisson model with p below 0.0001. Abundances of TCRs were expressed as counts per million after normalisation to the total number of TCRs sequenced in each sample. TRAV1-2 paired with TRAJ12, TRAJ20 or TRAJ33 defined MAIT TCRs, while TRAV10 paired with TRAJ18 defined iNKT TCRs. VDJdb, accessed 1 November 2021, was searched for CMV, EBV and SARS-CoV-2 annotated TCRs, excluding TCRs annotated for multiple antigens. The raw public data were reprocessed by TCRdb itself: fastp quality trimming at Q25, MiXCR clonotype calling, in-frame beta chains only. Each CDR3 protein gets just one entry, which takes the most common genes and DNA from the rows behind it. The V and J calls shown here were made by TCRdb, not taken from the authors' results. The sample table contains roughly 120,000 distinct CDR3 sequences; only one count was recorded for around 13% of them. About 4% of the sample is in the top ten clones.

This was a case-control study nested in a cohort of healthcare workers in London, UK, who had nasopharyngeal swab PCR tests and blood samples taken every week. Healthcare workers were enrolled in the week of the UK lockdown, from 23 to 31 March 2020, and were followed every week for up to roughly 15 weeks. V loses 7 bases of germline sequence and J loses 8 bases, and the interval between the two ends is 18 bases. Inclusive of the bounding cysteine and phenylalanine, the CDR3 is 15 residues long. Only the CDR3 DNA stays, 45 bases, in frame from base 1. The sequence derives from an adult who was a healthcare worker with PCR-confirmed SARS-CoV-2 infection or an uninfected control (not recorded which). The rearrangement combines TRBV12-3 or TRBV12-4 with TRBJ1-6, with the D gene call left open. This sample comprised whole blood, obtained at baseline. The CDR3 protein sequence reads: CASTLGESSHSPLHF. The nucleotide sequence reads TGTGCCAGCACTCTCGGGGAGTCATCCCATTCACCCCTCCACTTT.